The rows below give T cell receptor beta chains drawn from one sample of a study of blood T cell repertoires in COVID-19. Assay used: immunoSEQ multiplex PCR; TCRdb lists only in-frame clones, some missing. The sample shows under 85,000 clones, 75% to 90% of them seen only once. The sequencing input was peripheral blood. The receptors originated from an elderly man with acute or convalescent COVID-19. Each CDR3 is given with its conserved first and last residue.

j_call | v_call | cdr3_aa
TRBJ1-2 | TRBV9 | CASSVRSTDWTGDHGYTF
TRBJ1-5 | TRBV11-2 | CASSLDGTRQPQHF
TRBJ2-7 | TRBV14 | CASSQVAYEQYF
TRBJ2-2 | TRBV19 | CASTMAGGGTGELFF
TRBJ2-3 | TRBV15 | CATNERRAESTDTQYF
TRBJ1-1 | TRBV28 | CASSFSPESRADTEAFF
TRBJ2-3 | TRBV2 | CASSEDGFTGGAVDTQYF
TRBJ2-3 | TRBV20-1 | CSASSPAGGSADTQYF
TRBJ2-5 | TRBV30 | CAWSVQGTGGETQYF
TRBJ2-7 | TRBV4-3 | CASSQDRQVEQYF
TRBJ2-3 | TRBV19 | CASSSLTGGTDTQYF
TRBJ2-3 | TRBV19 | CASTFTPASGSPDTQYF
TRBJ1-3 | TRBV28 | CASRSGVISGNTIYF
TRBJ2-1 | TRBV6-5 | CASRRERGNEQFF